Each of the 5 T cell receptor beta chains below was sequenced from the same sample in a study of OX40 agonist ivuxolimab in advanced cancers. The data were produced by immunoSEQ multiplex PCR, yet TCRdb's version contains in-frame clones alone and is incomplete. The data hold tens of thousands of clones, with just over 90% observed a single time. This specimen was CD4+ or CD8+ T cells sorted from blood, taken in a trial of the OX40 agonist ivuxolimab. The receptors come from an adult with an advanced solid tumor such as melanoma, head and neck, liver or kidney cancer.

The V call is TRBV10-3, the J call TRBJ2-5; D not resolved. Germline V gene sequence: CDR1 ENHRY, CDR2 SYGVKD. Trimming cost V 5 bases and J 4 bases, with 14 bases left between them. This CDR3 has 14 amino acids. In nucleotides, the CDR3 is TGTGCCATCAGTCAGACGACTGGTCTAGAGACCCAGTACTTC. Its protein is CAISQTTGLETQYF.

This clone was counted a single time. The CDR3 DNA sequence: TGTGCCAGCAGCGTAACCCAGGGAGGGTACAATGAGCAGTTCTTC. It specifies CASSVTQGGYNEQFF. This rearrangement joins TRBV9 to TRBJ2-1, with 7 bases aligning to TRBD2. The V and J ends lost 1 base and 4 bases, in that order; junction bases with no gene match: 5. This CDR3 contains 15 residues. Per the germline V gene, CDR1 is SGDLS and CDR2 is YYNGEE.

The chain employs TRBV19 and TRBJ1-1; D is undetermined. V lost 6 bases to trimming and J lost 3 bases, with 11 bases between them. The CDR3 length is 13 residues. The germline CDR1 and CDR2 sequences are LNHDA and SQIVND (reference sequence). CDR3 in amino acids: CASRPLGYTEAFF. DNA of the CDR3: TGTGCCAGTAGGCCGCTTGGGTACACTGAAGCTTTCTTT.

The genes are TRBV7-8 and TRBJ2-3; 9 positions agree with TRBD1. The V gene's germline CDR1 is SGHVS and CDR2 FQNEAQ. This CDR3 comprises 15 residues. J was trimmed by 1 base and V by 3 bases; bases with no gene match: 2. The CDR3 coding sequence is TGTGCCAGCAGCTTCGGACAGGGGCGCACAGATACGCAGTATTTT. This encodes CASSFGQGRTDTQYF.

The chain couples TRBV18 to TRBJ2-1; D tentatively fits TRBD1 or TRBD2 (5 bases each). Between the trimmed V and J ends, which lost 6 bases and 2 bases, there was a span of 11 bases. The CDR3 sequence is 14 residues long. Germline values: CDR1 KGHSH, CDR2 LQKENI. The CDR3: CASSRDGTYNEQFF. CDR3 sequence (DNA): TGTGCCAGCTCCCGGGACGGGACCTACAATGAGCAGTTCTTC. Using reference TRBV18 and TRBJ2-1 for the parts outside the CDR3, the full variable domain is NAGVMQNPRHLVRRRGQEARLRCSPMKGHSHVYWYRQLPEEGLKFMVYLQKENIIDESGMPKERFSAEFPKEGPSILRIQQVVRGDSAAYFCASSRDGTYNEQFFGPGTRLTVL.